The clone carrying this T cell receptor (beta chain) was counted at least ten times. These data come from a study of neurological immune-mediated disorders. Stated time point: technical triplicate 3. Unsorted libraries were prepared from 2 million PBMCs held at -80 C. The germline CDR1 and CDR2 sequences are MNHEY and SVGAGI. Trimming shortened V by 11 bases and J by 9 bases, and 14 bases separated the two germline ends. The CDR3 covers 12 residues. Synthesis of cDNA was accomplished via 5'RACE employing 10-nucleotide random UMIs. TCRdb reprocessed the 5' RACE reads via MiXCR and lists one record per CDR3 protein. This sample carries under 45,000 distinct CDR3 sequences, roughly 21% of them seen once, and the ten largest clones take around 4.2%.

The specimen was PBMCs. This receptor was taken from a man between 60 and 75 years old with HTLV-1-associated myelopathy (HAM/TSP). The chain has TRBV6-5 and TRBJ1-6; the D is unclear. In DNA form, the CDR3 reads TGTGCCCCCCCCCCGGGGATTTCACCCCTCCACTTT. Translation gives CAPPPGISPLHF.